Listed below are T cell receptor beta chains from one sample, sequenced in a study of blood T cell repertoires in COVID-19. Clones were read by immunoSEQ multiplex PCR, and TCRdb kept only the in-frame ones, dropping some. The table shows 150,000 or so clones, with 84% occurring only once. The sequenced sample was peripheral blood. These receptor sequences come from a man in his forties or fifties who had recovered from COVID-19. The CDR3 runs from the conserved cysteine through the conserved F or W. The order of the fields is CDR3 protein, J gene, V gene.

CASTLDRGGTGELFF | TRBJ2-2 | TRBV6-5
CSGGQGNEKLFF | TRBJ1-4 | TRBV29-1
CSVADSNQPQHF | TRBJ1-5 | TRBV29-1
CASSWEGTDTQYF | TRBJ2-3 | TRBV12-3/TRBV12-4
CASSNNSGSRGAFF | TRBJ1-1 | TRBV7-3
CASTTTDGVLEEQFF | TRBJ2-1 | TRBV19
CASSLSLAWTSEQYF | TRBJ2-7 | TRBV7-6
CASSPLAGVAGGINEQFF | TRBJ2-1 | TRBV18
CASSQEARESANTGELFF | TRBJ2-2 | TRBV4-2
CASSPWDRDSYGYTF | TRBJ1-2 | TRBV27
CASSRTGELFF | TRBJ2-2 | TRBV9
CASSSGQGATGELFF | TRBJ2-2 | TRBV18
CASSLSTDTQYF | TRBJ2-3 | TRBV28
CSAGQGKAFF | TRBJ1-1 | TRBV29-1
CASSFLTDTQYF | TRBJ2-3 | TRBV28
CASSTRQRTDTQYF | TRBJ2-3 | TRBV28
CASSLGQARSPLHF | TRBJ1-6 | TRBV5-4
CASSLGVTQHF | TRBJ1-5 | TRBV7-2
CASRITGSGANVLTF | TRBJ2-6 | TRBV5-4
CASSKIPGNEQFF | TRBJ2-1 | TRBV6-6
CASRNRQGAGYGYTF | TRBJ1-2 | TRBV19
CASRDDRAPLFF | TRBJ1-4 | TRBV2
CASSFIFNRVNEKLFF | TRBJ1-4 | TRBV27
CASRGEQPEAFF | TRBJ1-1 | TRBV19
CASRESDYEQYF | TRBJ2-7 | TRBV13
CATEQVIGEKLFF | TRBJ1-4 | TRBV15
CAIYPQGGSGYTF | TRBJ1-2 | TRBV10-3
CASRTGRNTIYF | TRBJ1-3 | TRBV12-3/TRBV12-4
CASGPGQLNSPLHF | TRBJ1-6 | TRBV12-5
CASSYTGVAADTQYF | TRBJ2-3 | TRBV5-1
CASKNGLASTDTQYF | TRBJ2-3 | TRBV7-6
CSVEQVHEQYF | TRBJ2-7 | TRBV29-1
CAWRAGGRKETQYF | TRBJ2-5 | TRBV30
CASRFRDTEAFF | TRBJ1-1 | TRBV12-3/TRBV12-4
CASSPGTGRAAFF | TRBJ1-1 | TRBV18
CLTETYEQYF | TRBJ2-7 | TRBV6-4
CASSPSSQGGTGELFF | TRBJ2-2 | TRBV9
CASSDYRTGELFF | TRBJ2-2 | TRBV2
CASRAGTSFYEQYF | TRBJ2-7 | TRBV6-5
CSVESIQGGEQYF | TRBJ2-7 | TRBV29-1
CASSDPSCCLAEPIDYGYTF | TRBJ1-2 | TRBV10-1
CAWSDDINQPQHF | TRBJ1-5 | TRBV30
CASQASGGSNTGELFF | TRBJ2-2 | TRBV9
CASSVSPEGTGPSTGELFF | TRBJ2-2 | TRBV6-4
CASSLTYSGGLTEAFF | TRBJ1-1 | TRBV7-9
CASTAGPEGTEAFF | TRBJ1-1 | TRBV5-4
CASSFSGLAGGGDTQYF | TRBJ2-3 | TRBV11-3
CASTLKGDGYTF | TRBJ1-2 | TRBV7-9